These T cell receptor beta chains were read from a single sample in a study of T cell responses to AZD1222 COVID-19 vaccine. Clones were sequenced by immunoSEQ multiplex PCR, and TCRdb holds only the in-frame ones, with some missing. This sample yields about 120,000 clones, of which around nine tenths are seen a single time; around 3.5% belongs to the top ten. Sequenced material: peripheral blood, taken on day 0 of AZD1222 vaccination. The receptors derive from an adult in good health. Each CDR3 is given without its conserved first and last residue. The size entry is marked missing in some rows and otherwise reads once, few, many or a size class.

v_call	clone_size	j_call	cdr3_aa
TRBV5-1	once	TRBJ2-7	ASSLGGTGPTYEQY
TRBV28	.	TRBJ2-7	AIKNPMAEQY
TRBV5-1	few	TRBJ1-1	ASSGRQGVSDTEAF
TRBV11-3	.	TRBJ2-1	ASSLESNF
TRBV7-6	.	TRBJ1-1	ASTRSEAF
TRBV7-2	few	TRBJ1-1	ASSLSSGNTEAF
TRBV7-9	.	TRBJ2-3	ASSFPLWGGVYTDTQY
TRBV5-1	.	TRBJ1-1	ASSLVPSQSMNTEAF
TRBV3-1/TRBV3-2	.	TRBJ2-4	ASSQAGSGVAKNIQY
TRBV27	few	TRBJ1-6	ASSLTGTGSYSPLH
TRBV6-5	.	TRBJ2-7	ASRRVTGPYEQY
TRBV19	.	TRBJ1-5	ASSIVGDQPQH
TRBV19	.	TRBJ1-4	ASSRTGTNEKLF
TRBV7-6	once	TRBJ1-1	ASSPRGEEAF
TRBV27	.	TRBJ1-5	ASRHPGPSYSNQPQH
TRBV5-5	once	TRBJ2-1	ASSLKVGWFEQF
TRBV5-4	.	TRBJ2-3	ASSYDENTTQY
TRBV5-1	.	TRBJ1-4	ASSLEGNNEKLF
TRBV7-7	.	TRBJ1-1	ASTLGLGGMNDTEAF
TRBV9	.	TRBJ2-7	ASSAFSSGEQY
TRBV14	.	TRBJ1-1	ASTVYHVNTEAF
TRBV29-1	.	TRBJ1-2	SVGGQAGYT
TRBV27	few	TRBJ1-6	ASSFGQSSYNSPLH
TRBV5-6	few	TRBJ2-7	ASSRGPTGYEQY
TRBV3-1/TRBV3-2	once	TRBJ1-1	ASSQEGGTEAF
TRBV10-3	.	TRBJ1-5	AISEQGQGPNQPQH
TRBV4-1	.	TRBJ1-2	ASSQEVVRGLYGYT
TRBV27	.	TRBJ1-2	ASSSLDSFYGYT
TRBV2	few	TRBJ1-1	AGQGNTEAF
TRBV3-1/TRBV3-2	once	TRBJ1-2	ASSQDPLGFEGYT
TRBV29-1	.	TRBJ1-2	SDLGYGYT
TRBV4-1	.	TRBJ2-3	ASSQVSPAGDRSTDTQY
TRBV12-3/TRBV12-4	.	TRBJ2-5	ASSSGETQY
TRBV6-5	.	TRBJ1-2	ASSPGGYGYT
TRBV3-1/TRBV3-2	.	TRBJ2-1	ASSQRGMTYNEQF
TRBV19	.	TRBJ1-1	AIRGPNTEAF
TRBV7-6	.	TRBJ1-3	ASSGGRGHRGNTIY
TRBV19	.	TRBJ1-1	ASSINWDTEAF
TRBV19	.	TRBJ1-3	ASWTGFSGNTIY
TRBV11-2	once	TRBJ2-6	ASSLDGSGANVLT
TRBV4-1	.	TRBJ1-4	ASSQERNNEKLF
TRBV5-1	.	TRBJ1-2	ASSLDRGGYGYT
TRBV6-1	.	TRBJ1-5	ASSVLLQGGDQPQH
TRBV9	.	TRBJ1-2	ASSPARELYGYT
TRBV19	.	TRBJ1-2	ASSMDRGRRFYGYT
TRBV5-8	.	TRBJ1-1	ASSLQGTGQGGAF
TRBV7-9	.	TRBJ2-7	ASSLTGAAY
TRBV6-5	.	TRBJ1-2	ASSYSITNHGYT
TRBV11-2	.	TRBJ1-3	ASSRQGDGNTIY
TRBV5-1	.	TRBJ1-3	ASSLAATGAPGNTIY
TRBV27	.	TRBJ1-5	ASSPRGIGNQPQH
TRBV12-5	.	TRBJ1-5	ASAFGGTGDGSNQPQH